Sequencing of this TCR beta chain was carried out in a study of blood T cell repertoires in COVID-19. Study in general: Sites across the United States, Italy and Spain contributed samples from acute and convalescent COVID-19. Sources were T cells, B-cell-depleted T cells, or PBMCs; the material itself was cDNA or gDNA.

Study processing details: It was from reference gene primer amplification that nucleated cell counts were estimated. Data came from immunoSEQ multiplex PCR; TCRdb stores just in-frame clones and leaves some out. The V and J calls and clone size are taken from that table; D and trimming were inferred from the DNA. The sample includes 40,000 to 45,000 clones, around 86% of them seen just once. Trimming removed 3 bases from V and 2 bases from J; junction bases left unmatched: 3. This CDR3 region has 14 residues. Germline CDR1 reads SGHNT; CDR2 reads YENEEA. Sequenced material: peripheral blood. This chain uses TRBV11-3 with TRBJ2-7, with 8 bases aligning to TRBD2. The clonotype comes from a man aged 55 to 70 with active COVID-19. The CDR3 sequence is CASSLGSGAYEQYF. DNA of the CDR3: TGTGCCAGCAGCTTGGGTAGCGGGGCCTACGAGCAGTACTTC.